Listed below are T cell receptor beta chains from one sample, sequenced in a study of cytomegalovirus exposure and HLA in healthy donors. The assay was immunoSEQ multiplex PCR, and TCRdb's table has in-frame clones only and misses some. Of over 75,000 clones in the sample, roughly 66% are singletons; the top ten hold approximately 2.3%. Sequenced: PBMCs. The source is a man younger than 40 in good health and CMV-seronegative. Both conserved end residues are part of each CDR3. A D gene is named only where the DNA matches it firmly. The size entry is marked missing in some rows and otherwise reads once, few, many or a size class.

TGTGCCAGCAGCTCCGGGGGGGGGAGGACTGAAGCTTTCTTT,CASSSGGGRTEAFF,TRBJ1-1,-,TRBV5-4,few
TGTGCCTGGAATGACAGTCCCAGTGAAAACATTCAGTACTTC,CAWNDSPSENIQYF,TRBJ2-4,-,TRBV30,-
TGTGCCAGCAGTGGAAGGATGGGGCGAGACACTGAAGCTTTCTTT,CASSGRMGRDTEAFF,TRBJ1-1,-,TRBV6-1,-
TGTGCCAGCAGCTTGGACGCGTTGCCTTTGAACCTCGGCTACACCTTC,CASSLDALPLNLGYTF,TRBJ1-2,-,TRBV5-6,-
TGTGCCAGCAGTTTAAGGTCGGTTAGCGAAAAACTGTTTTTT,CASSLRSVSEKLFF,TRBJ1-4,-,TRBV28,-
TGTGGCCGCAGTTTTAGTGACAGGGCCCCTTACGAGCAGTACTTC,CGRSFSDRAPYEQYF,TRBJ2-7,TRBD1,TRBV27,few
TGTGCCAGCAGTGTCCGGGACAGAGGGGCGCACACAGATACGCAGTATTTT,CASSVRDRGAHTDTQYF,TRBJ2-3,TRBD1,TRBV6-1,-
TGCAGCGTTGTAGGGCAGGGGAACACCGGGGAGCTGTTTTTT,CSVVGQGNTGELFF,TRBJ2-2,-,TRBV29-1,few
TGCGCCAGCAGCCAAGGGGGACAGAGCTCTGGGGCCAACGTCCTGACTTTC,CASSQGGQSSGANVLTF,TRBJ2-6,TRBD1,TRBV4-1,-
TGCGCCAGCAGTCAATCCGGGGGGCGGCCCTATAATTCACCCCTCCACTTT,CASSQSGGRPYNSPLHF,TRBJ1-6,-,TRBV23-1,-
TGTGCCAGCAGCAGAACGAACACTGAAGCTTTCTTT,CASSRTNTEAFF,TRBJ1-1,-,TRBV27,-
TGTGCCACCAGCAGAGTCGGGGTAGCGGGGGGGACGGGCGATACGCAGTATTTT,CATSRVGVAGGTGDTQYF,TRBJ2-3,TRBD2,TRBV15,-
TGTGCCTGGAACCAGGGGAACACTGAAGCTTTCTTT,CAWNQGNTEAFF,TRBJ1-1,-,TRBV30,-
TGTGCCAGCAGATTGGGACAGGGAAGTTCACCCCTCCACTTT,CASRLGQGSSPLHF,TRBJ1-6,TRBD1,TRBV11-1,-
TGCGCCAGCAGTGAGAAGGGGCCACCCTACGAGCAGTACTTC,CASSEKGPPYEQYF,TRBJ2-7,-,TRBV10-1,once
TGTGCCAGCAGCTCTCGACTAGCGGGAGAGGTTGAGCAGTTCTTC,CASSSRLAGEVEQFF,TRBJ2-1,TRBD2,TRBV11-2,-